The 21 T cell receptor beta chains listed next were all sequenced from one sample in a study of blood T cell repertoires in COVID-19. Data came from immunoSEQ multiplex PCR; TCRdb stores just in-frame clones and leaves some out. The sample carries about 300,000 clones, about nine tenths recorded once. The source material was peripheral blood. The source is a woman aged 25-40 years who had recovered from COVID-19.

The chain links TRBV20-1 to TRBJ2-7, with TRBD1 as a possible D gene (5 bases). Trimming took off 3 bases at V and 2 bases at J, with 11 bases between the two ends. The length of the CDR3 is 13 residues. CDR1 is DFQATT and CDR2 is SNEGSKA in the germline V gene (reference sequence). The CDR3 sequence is CSASLDTTYEQYF. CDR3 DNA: TGCAGTGCTAGTTTGGACACCACCTACGAGCAGTACTTC.

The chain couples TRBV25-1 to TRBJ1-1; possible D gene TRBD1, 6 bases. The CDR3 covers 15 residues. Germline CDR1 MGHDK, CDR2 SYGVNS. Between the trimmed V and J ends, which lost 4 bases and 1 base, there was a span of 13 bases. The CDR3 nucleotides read TGTGCCAGCAGTGCTGTAGGACAGCCGAACACTGAAGCTTTCTTT. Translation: CASSAVGQPNTEAFF.

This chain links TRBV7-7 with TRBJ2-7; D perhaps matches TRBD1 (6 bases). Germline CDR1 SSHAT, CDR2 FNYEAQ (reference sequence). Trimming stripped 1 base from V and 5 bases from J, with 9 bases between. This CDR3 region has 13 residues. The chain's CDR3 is CASSLGGGDEQYF. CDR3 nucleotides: TGTGCCAGCAGCTTAGGAGGGGGAGACGAGCAGTACTTC.

Here the CDR3 reads CASSQGQTGNTIYF. CDR3 DNA sequence: TGCGCCAGCAGCCAGGGACAGACTGGAAACACCATATATTTT. V usage is TRBV4-3 and J usage is TRBJ1-3; 7 positions agree with TRBD1. The trim removed 3 bases at V and 2 bases at J, leaving 1 base unmatched. From germline, CDR1 is LGHNA and CDR2 YSLEER. The CDR3 spans 14 residues.

The CDR3 DNA sequence: TGTGCCAACCCGCCGGCGGGGGCACCCACCGGGGAGCTGTTTTTT. Protein product: CANPPAGAPTGELFF. The rearrangement links TRBV7-2 to TRBJ2-2, with a possible D match to TRBD2 (7 bases). Germline assignment: CDR1 SGHTA and CDR2 FQGNSA. The germline V and J ends were trimmed by 10 bases and 4 bases, with 19 bases remaining between them. CDR3 length equals 15 residues.

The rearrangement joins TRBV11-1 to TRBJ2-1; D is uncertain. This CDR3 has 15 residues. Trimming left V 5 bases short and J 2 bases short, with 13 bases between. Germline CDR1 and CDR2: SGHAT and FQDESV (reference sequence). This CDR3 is CASSRQEAPYNEQFF. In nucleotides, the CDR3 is TGTGCCAGCAGCCGCCAAGAGGCCCCCTACAATGAGCAGTTCTTC.

CDR3 sequence (DNA): TGTGCCAGCAGTGGGCGCACCTCTGGAAACACCATATATTTT. Translated: CASSGRTSGNTIYF. The rearrangement joins TRBV7-9 to TRBJ1-3; no reliable D call. CDR1 is SEHNR and CDR2 is FQNEAQ in the germline V gene (reference sequence). This CDR3 contains 14 residues. The germline V and J ends were trimmed by 6 bases and 0 bases, with 9 bases remaining between them.

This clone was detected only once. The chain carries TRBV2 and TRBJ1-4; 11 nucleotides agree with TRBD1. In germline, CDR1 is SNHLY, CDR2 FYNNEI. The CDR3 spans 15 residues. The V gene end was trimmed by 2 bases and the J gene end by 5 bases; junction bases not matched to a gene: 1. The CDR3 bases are TGTGCCAGCAGTGAAAGGACAGGGGGCAATGAAAAACTGTTTTTT. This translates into CASSERTGGNEKLFF.

CDR3 DNA sequence: TGCGCCAGCAGCCCTAGCGGGGGCCTGTACGAGCAGTACTTC. It translates to CASSPSGGLYEQYF. The chain has TRBV5-1 and TRBJ2-7; 10 bases are shared with TRBD2. This CDR3 has 14 amino acids. CDR1 and CDR2 from the germline V gene are SGHRS and YFSETQ. After removal of 4 bases from V and 4 bases from J, the junction contained 5 bases not matched to a gene. Complete variable domain (other parts from reference TRBV5-1 and TRBJ2-7): KAGVTQTPRYLIKTRGQQVTLSCSPISGHRSVSWYQQTPGQGLQFLFEYFSETQRNKGNFPGRFSGRQFSNSRSEMNVSTLELGDSALYLCASSPSGGLYEQYFGPGTRLTVT.

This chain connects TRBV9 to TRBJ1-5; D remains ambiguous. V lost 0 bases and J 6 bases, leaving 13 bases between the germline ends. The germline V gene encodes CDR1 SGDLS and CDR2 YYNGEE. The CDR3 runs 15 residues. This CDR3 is CASSVGPNYRQPQHF. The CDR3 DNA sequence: TGTGCCAGCAGCGTAGGCCCCAACTATCGTCAGCCCCAGCATTTT.

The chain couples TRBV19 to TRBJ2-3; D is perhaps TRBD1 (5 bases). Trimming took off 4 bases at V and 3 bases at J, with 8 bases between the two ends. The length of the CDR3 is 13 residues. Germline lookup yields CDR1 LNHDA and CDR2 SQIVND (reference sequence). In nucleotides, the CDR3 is TGTGCCAGTAGTAGACGACAGACAGATACGCAGTATTTT. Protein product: CASSRRQTDTQYF.

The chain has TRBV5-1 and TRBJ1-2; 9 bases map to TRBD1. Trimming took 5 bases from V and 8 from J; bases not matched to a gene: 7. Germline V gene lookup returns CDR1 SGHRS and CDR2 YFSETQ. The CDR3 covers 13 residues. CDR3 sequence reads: CASSRDREVGYTF. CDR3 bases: TGCGCCAGCAGTCGGGACAGGGAGGTCGGCTACACCTTC.

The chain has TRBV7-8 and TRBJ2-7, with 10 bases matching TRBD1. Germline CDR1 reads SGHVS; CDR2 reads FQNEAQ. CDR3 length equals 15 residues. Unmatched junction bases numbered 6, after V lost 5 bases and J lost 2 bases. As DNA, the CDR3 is TGTGCCAGCAGCCGAGAGGGACAGGGGACCTACGAGCAGTACTTC. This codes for CASSREGQGTYEQYF.

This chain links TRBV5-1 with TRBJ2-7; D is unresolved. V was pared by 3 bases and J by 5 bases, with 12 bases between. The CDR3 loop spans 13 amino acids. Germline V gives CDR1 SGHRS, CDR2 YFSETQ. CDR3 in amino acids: CASSSKTLDEQYF. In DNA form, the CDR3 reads TGCGCCAGCAGCTCAAAGACCCTAGACGAGCAGTACTTC.

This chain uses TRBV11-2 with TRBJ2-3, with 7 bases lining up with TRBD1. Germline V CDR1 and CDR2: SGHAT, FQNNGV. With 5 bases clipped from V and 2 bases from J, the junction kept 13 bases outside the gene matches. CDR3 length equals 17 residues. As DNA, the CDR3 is TGTGCCAGCAGCCCAAGACAGGGTAAGGGATACACAGATACGCAGTATTTT. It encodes CASSPRQGKGYTDTQYF.

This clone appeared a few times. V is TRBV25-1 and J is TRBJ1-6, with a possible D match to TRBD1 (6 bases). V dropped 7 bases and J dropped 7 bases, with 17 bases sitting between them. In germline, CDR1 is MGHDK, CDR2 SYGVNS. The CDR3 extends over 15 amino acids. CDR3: CASMGRGSKNSPLHF. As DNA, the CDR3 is TGTGCCAGCATGGGAAGGGGGTCGAAGAATTCACCCCTCCACTTT.

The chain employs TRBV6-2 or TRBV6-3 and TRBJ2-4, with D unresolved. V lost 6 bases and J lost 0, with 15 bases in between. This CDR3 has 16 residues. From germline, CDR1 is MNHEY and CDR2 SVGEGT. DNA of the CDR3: TGTGCCAGCAGCCTTAGATCCCGAATAGCCAAAAACATTCAGTACTTC. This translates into CASSLRSRIAKNIQYF.

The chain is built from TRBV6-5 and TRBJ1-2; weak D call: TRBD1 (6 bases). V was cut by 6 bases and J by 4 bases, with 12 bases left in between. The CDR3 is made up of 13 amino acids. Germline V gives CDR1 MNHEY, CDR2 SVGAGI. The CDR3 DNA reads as TGTGCCAGCAGGTCCGACAGGTCCTATGGCTACACCTTC. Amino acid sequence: CASRSDRSYGYTF.

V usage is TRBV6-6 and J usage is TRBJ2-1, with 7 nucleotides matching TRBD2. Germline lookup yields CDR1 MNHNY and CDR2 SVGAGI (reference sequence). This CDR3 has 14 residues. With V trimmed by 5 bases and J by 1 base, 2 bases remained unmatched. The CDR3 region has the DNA TGTGCCAGCAGTAGCGGGGCTTCCTACAATGAGCAGTTCTTC. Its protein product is CASSSGASYNEQFF.

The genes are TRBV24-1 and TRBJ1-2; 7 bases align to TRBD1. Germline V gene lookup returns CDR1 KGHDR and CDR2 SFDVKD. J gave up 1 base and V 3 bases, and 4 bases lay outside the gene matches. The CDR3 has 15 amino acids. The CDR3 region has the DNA TGTGCCACCAGTGATGGGTGGGACAGTAACTATGGCTACACCTTC. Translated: CATSDGWDSNYGYTF.

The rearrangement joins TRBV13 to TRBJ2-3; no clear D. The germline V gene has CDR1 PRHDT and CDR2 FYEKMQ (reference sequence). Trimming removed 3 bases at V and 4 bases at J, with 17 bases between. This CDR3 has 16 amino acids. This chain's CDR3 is CASSFSSKTPADTQYF. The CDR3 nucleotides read TGTGCCAGCAGCTTTTCGTCGAAGACACCGGCAGATACGCAGTATTTT. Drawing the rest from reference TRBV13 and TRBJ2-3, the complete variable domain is AAGVIQSPRHLIKEKRETATLKCYPIPRHDTVYWYQQGPGQDPQFLISFYEKMQSDKGSIPDRFSAQQFSDYHSELNMSSLELGDSALYFCASSFSSKTPADTQYFGPGTRLTVL.